This TCR beta chain appears in the sequencing data of a study of blood T cell repertoires in COVID-19. Study at large: Some COVID-19 samples were acute and others convalescent; all came from the United States, Italy and Spain. In each case, the material was cDNA or gDNA derived from T cells, B-cell-depleted T cells, or PBMCs.

Authors' processing steps: The authors estimated nucleated cell counts from reference gene primer amplification. Libraries were prepared by immunoSEQ multiplex PCR; TCRdb keeps only in-frame clonotypes and omits some of them. The V and J calls and clone size were taken over from that table, and D and trimming were inferred from the DNA. This table holds 96,000 or so clones, about 87% found once. Seattle's enrolled individuals joined amid active infection and were then monitored longitudinally. The CDR3 has 16 residues. Germline V gives CDR1 SGHVS, CDR2 FNYEAQ. Trimming shortened V by 2 bases and J by 0 bases, and 12 bases separated the two germline ends.

The chain joins TRBV7-6 to TRBJ2-3, with unresolved D. The sequenced sample was peripheral blood. The clonotype was recovered from a human donor with COVID-19, enrolled during active disease. The donor label of this sample is uncertain. The CDR3 nucleotides read TGTGCCAGCAGCTTATTTCTTCGCGGCAGCACAGATACGCAGTATTTT. Residues: CASSLFLRGSTDTQYF.